This T cell receptor beta chain was sequenced during a study of T cells after yellow fever vaccination. The study's findings and limits: A faster peak, day 5 versus 15, was reached by the weaker secondary response. Subsequent to the booster, the majority of primary-vaccination clones reappeared (less than 97% CD4, about 90% CD8).

The CDR3 has 14 residues. Germline V gene lookup returns CDR1 SGHTA and CDR2 FQGNSA. V lost 2 bases and J lost 5, with 12 bases in between. This clonotype has just a few counts. The antigen remains undetermined. Each CDR3 protein is one row after TCRdb ran MiXCR on the 5' RACE reads. The sample includes 450,000 to 600,000 distinct CDR3 sequences, about 15% seen only once; the top ten take 15% to 20%. Sequencing used PBMCs, obtained more than 4 days after the first yellow fever vaccination. This receptor was obtained from a man between 18 and 35 years old who received the YFV17D yellow fever vaccine. V is TRBV7-2 and J is TRBJ1-2; D gene unclear. The CDR3 loop reads CASSLQLGIYGYTF. The CDR3 DNA is TGTGCCAGCAGCTTACAATTAGGAATTTATGGCTACACCTTC.